This T cell receptor beta chain was recovered during a study of T cells after posttransplantation cyclophosphamide. Study-wide results and caveats: Later blood repertoires were often dominated by clones from the donor CD8+ memory compartment.

Measured with immunoSEQ multiplex PCR; TCRdb has only the in-frame clones, and not every one. Recorded here are fewer than 12,000 clones, with no singletons, and the ten leading clones hold approximately 15%. The CDR3 extends over 15 amino acids. The germline V gene has CDR1 LNHDA and CDR2 SQIVND (reference sequence). Trimming took 2 bases from V and 3 from J; bases not matched to a gene: 3. Ten or more counts support this clone. Its antigen is still unknown. Cyclophosphamide on days +3 and +4 followed busulfan-fludarabine conditioning and a marrow graft. This sequence originates from a female patient between 35 and 55 years old who received an allogeneic stem cell transplant from a related donor, was CMV-positive, and had no GVHD. A subset of T cells may come from the graft donor. Sequences were derived from PBMCs, sampled after allogeneic stem cell transplant with posttransplant cyclophosphamide. The V gene is TRBV19, the J gene TRBJ2-4; TRBD1 agrees at 8 bases. Written as DNA, the CDR3 is TGTGCCAGTAGTATATTAACAGGGGGCAAAAACATTCAGTACTTC. Amino acids: CASSILTGGKNIQYF.